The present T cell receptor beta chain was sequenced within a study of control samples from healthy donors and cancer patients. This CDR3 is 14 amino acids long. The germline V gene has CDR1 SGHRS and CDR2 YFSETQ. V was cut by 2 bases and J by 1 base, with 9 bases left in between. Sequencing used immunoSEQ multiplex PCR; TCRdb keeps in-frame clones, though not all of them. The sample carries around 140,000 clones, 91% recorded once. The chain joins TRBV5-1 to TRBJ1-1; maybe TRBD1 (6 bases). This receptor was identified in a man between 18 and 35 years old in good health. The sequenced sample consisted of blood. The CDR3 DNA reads TGCGCCAGCAGCTTCCAAGGGGGGAACACTGAAGCTTTCTTT. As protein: CASSFQGGNTEAFF.